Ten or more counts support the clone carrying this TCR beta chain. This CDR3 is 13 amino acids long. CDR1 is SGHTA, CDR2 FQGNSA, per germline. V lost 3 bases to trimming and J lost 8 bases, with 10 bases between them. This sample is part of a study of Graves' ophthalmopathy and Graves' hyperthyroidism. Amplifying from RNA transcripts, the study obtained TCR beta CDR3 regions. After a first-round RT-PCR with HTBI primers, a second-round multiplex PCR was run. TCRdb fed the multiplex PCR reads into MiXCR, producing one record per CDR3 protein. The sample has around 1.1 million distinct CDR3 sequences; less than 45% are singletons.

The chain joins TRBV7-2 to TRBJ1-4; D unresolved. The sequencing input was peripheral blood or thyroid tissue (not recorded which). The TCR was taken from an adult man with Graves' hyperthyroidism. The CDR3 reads CASSLGFGEKLFF. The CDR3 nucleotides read TGTGCCAGCAGCTTGGGTTTTGGAGAAAAACTGTTTTTT.